The 29 T cell receptor beta chains in this list originate from one sample, sequenced in a study of technical replicates of blood from a handful of donors. TCRdb keeps only in-frame clones here, not all; method: immunoSEQ multiplex PCR. The sample holds approximately 75,000 clones, about 94% seen once. Sequencing used T cells isolated from PBMCs. The receptors come from a human donor in good health.

This chain uses TRBV27 with TRBJ2-5; 8 bases are shared with TRBD1. Germline V gene data show CDR1 as MNHEY and CDR2 as SMNVEV (reference sequence). J lost 6 bases, V lost 3 bases, and 3 bases had no gene match. The CDR3 is 13 residues long. In nucleotides, the CDR3 is TGTGCCAGCAGTTTCGGACAGGGAAAGACCCAGTACTTC. Its protein product is CASSFGQGKTQYF.

The rearrangement links TRBV5-6 to TRBJ2-7; 7 bases agree with TRBD2. The junction had 4 bases not matched to a gene; V was cut back by 2 bases and J by 2 bases. Germline CDR1 reads SGHDT; CDR2 reads YYEEEE. This CDR3 region has 14 residues. The CDR3 sequence is CASSLGAGAYEQYF. The CDR3 bases are TGTGCCAGCAGCTTAGGGGCGGGGGCCTACGAGCAGTACTTC.

V is TRBV11-2 and J is TRBJ2-1; D remains ambiguous. The CDR3 is 14 residues long. Germline CDR1 SGHAT, CDR2 FQNNGV. V dropped 3 bases and J dropped 7 bases, with 13 bases sitting between them. The DNA for the CDR3 is TGTGCCAGCAGCTTGTGGGCGTCCAATAATGAGCAGTTCTTC. Its protein is CASSLWASNNEQFF.

This chain links TRBV5-6 with TRBJ2-2; D perhaps matches TRBD1 (5 bases). Trimming cost V 5 bases and J 4 bases, with 18 bases left between them. The CDR3 extends over 16 amino acids. Germline values: CDR1 SGHDT, CDR2 YYEEEE. CDR3 DNA sequence: TGTGCCAGCAGGTGGGGCCATAGTCGGGTCACCGGGGAGCTGTTTTTT. Translation gives CASRWGHSRVTGELFF.

This chain connects TRBV2 to TRBJ1-4; D may be TRBD1 (6 bases). CDR1 is SNHLY, CDR2 FYNNEI, per germline. There are 13 residues in the CDR3. V gave up 8 bases and J gave up 11 bases, with 18 bases separating them. CDR3 sequence (DNA): TGTGCCAGCGGTGGGCAGACAGGCAGTAAACTGTTTTTT. Translating it yields CASGGQTGSKLFF. The full variable domain, with the rest looked up from reference TRBV2 and TRBJ1-4, is EPEVTQTPSHQVTQMGQEVILRCVPISNHLYFYWYRQILGQKVEFLVSFYNNEISEKSEIFDDQFSVERPDGSNFTLKIRSTKLEDSAMYFCASGGQTGSKLFFGSGTQLSVL.

The DNA for the CDR3 is TGCGCCAGCACCGGTGCAACTAATGAAAAACTGTTTTTT. It specifies CASTGATNEKLFF. The chain uses TRBV5-1 and TRBJ1-4; the D is unclear. The CDR3 covers 13 residues. Trimming shortened V by 6 bases and J by 0 bases, and 6 bases separated the two germline ends. Germline V gene sequence: CDR1 SGHRS, CDR2 YFSETQ.

V is TRBV2 and J is TRBJ1-4; 7 bases agree with TRBD1. The length of the CDR3 is 14 residues. The germline V gene has CDR1 SNHLY and CDR2 FYNNEI. V lost 8 bases to trimming and J lost 5 bases; unmatched junction nucleotides: 8. CDR3 coding DNA: TGTGCCAGCGTCGAACAGGGGATGAATGAAAAACTGTTTTTT. As protein: CASVEQGMNEKLFF.

The DNA for the CDR3 is TGTGCCAGCAGCGTAGCAGAGGGCACTGAAGCTTTCTTT. Translation gives CASSVAEGTEAFF. The J gene is TRBJ1-1, the V gene TRBV9; D not resolved. This CDR3 has 13 residues. From germline, CDR1 is SGDLS and CDR2 YYNGEE. Between the trimmed V and J ends, which lost 0 bases and 4 bases, there was a span of 7 bases.

V usage is TRBV9 and J usage is TRBJ1-4, with 11 bases aligning to TRBD1. This CDR3 spans 18 amino acids. Germline V lookup: CDR1 SGDLS, CDR2 YYNGEE. V shed 0 bases, J shed 6 bases, and the junction held 10 bases outside the gene matches. Here the CDR3 reads CASSVEYGGGQGDEKLFF. The CDR3 coding sequence is TGTGCCAGCAGCGTAGAATATGGAGGGGGACAGGGGGATGAAAAACTGTTTTTT.

The chain combines TRBV27 with TRBJ1-4, with D unresolved. Trimming removed 2 bases from V and 5 bases from J, with 12 bases in between. CDR1 and CDR2 from the germline V gene are MNHEY and SMNVEV (reference sequence). The CDR3 runs to 15 residues. Here the CDR3 reads CASSLMSGGNEKLFF. The CDR3 DNA sequence: TGTGCCAGCAGTTTAATGTCGGGAGGGAATGAAAAACTGTTTTTT.

This sequence joins TRBV10-1 and TRBJ2-1, with D perhaps TRBD2 (5 bases). The CDR3 has 13 residues. Between the trimmed V and J ends, which lost 1 base and 10 bases, there was a span of 11 bases. Germline V CDR1 and CDR2: WNHNN, SYGVQD (reference sequence). Here the CDR3 reads CASSEFVGEEQFF. DNA of the CDR3: TGCGCCAGCAGTGAGTTTGTGGGAGAAGAGCAGTTCTTC.

The chain uses TRBV7-9 and TRBJ2-7; possibly TRBD1 for D (6 bases). Germline V gives CDR1 SEHNR, CDR2 FQNEAQ (reference sequence). V lost 6 bases to trimming and J lost 5 bases, with 11 bases between them. The CDR3 covers 12 residues. The CDR3 loop is CASRNQGNEQYF. In DNA, the CDR3 is TGTGCCAGCAGGAATCAGGGGAACGAGCAGTACTTC.

The gene calls are TRBV27 and TRBJ1-3, with 7 bases aligning to TRBD1. This CDR3 region has 14 residues. Germline values: CDR1 MNHEY, CDR2 SMNVEV (reference sequence). The ends lost 6 bases at V and 2 bases at J; junction bases unmatched: 4. Here the CDR3 DNA reads TGTGCCAGCAGACGACAGGGACCTGGAAACACCATATATTTT. Translating gives CASRRQGPGNTIYF.

The chain links TRBV25-1 to TRBJ2-3; D uncertain. CDR1 and CDR2 (germline): MGHDK, SYGVNS. V was trimmed by 10 bases and J by 7 bases, leaving 12 bases between them. The CDR3 contains 11 residues. CDR3 residues: CATRQGYTQYF. As DNA, the CDR3 is TGTGCCACGCGACAAGGTTATACGCAGTATTTT.

Written as DNA, the CDR3 is TGTGCCAGCAGTGAGTTAGCCAAAAACATTCAGTACTTC. This sequence encodes CASSELAKNIQYF. This rearrangement joins TRBV6-5 to TRBJ2-4; D unresolved. The CDR3 totals 13 residues. The V gene lost 5 bases and the J gene lost 0 bases, with 5 bases spanning the gap. Germline-derived CDR1 and CDR2 are MNHEY and SVGAGI.

The V and J genes are TRBV30 and TRBJ1-1; 8 bases map to TRBD1. Germline-derived CDR1 and CDR2 are GTSNPN and SVGIG (reference sequence). This CDR3 has 11 amino acids. J was trimmed by 11 bases and V by 5 bases; bases with no gene match: 7. In nucleotides, the CDR3 is TGTGCCTGGGACAGGGGACAGAGGGCTTTCTTT. This translates into CAWDRGQRAFF. The entire variable domain, with the rest obtained from reference TRBV30 and TRBJ1-1, is as follows: SQTIHQWPATLVQPVGSPLSLECTVEGTSNPNLYWYRQAAGRGLQLLFYSVGIGQISSEVPQNLSASRPQDRQFILSSKKLLLSDSGFYLCAWDRGQRAFFGQGTRLTVV.

The chain has TRBV4-1 and TRBJ2-1, with 7 bases lining up with TRBD2. J gave up 7 bases and V 0 bases, and 6 bases lay outside the gene matches. Germline CDR1 MGHRA, CDR2 YSYEKL. There are 15 residues in the CDR3. This CDR3 is CASSQEGRELNEQFF. As DNA, the CDR3 is TGCGCCAGCAGCCAAGAAGGGCGGGAGTTAAATGAGCAGTTCTTC.

This sequence joins TRBV7-9 and TRBJ2-1; 9 bases are shared with TRBD2. Looked up from germline, CDR1 is SEHNR and CDR2 is FQNEAQ (reference sequence). The trim removed 0 bases at V and 10 bases at J, leaving 7 bases unmatched. This CDR3 contains 15 residues. As DNA, the CDR3 is TGTGCCAGCAGCTTAGCGGTAGCGGGAGCAAAAGAGCAGTTCTTC. Translated, it gives CASSLAVAGAKEQFF.

The chain links TRBV11-3 to TRBJ1-4; the D gene is possibly TRBD1 (5 bases). The V gene lost 1 base and the J gene lost 5 bases, with 17 bases spanning the gap. This CDR3 comprises 17 residues. In germline, CDR1 is SGHNT, CDR2 YENEEA. The DNA for the CDR3 is TGTGCCAGCAGCTTAGGATTTCCAGGCGGGGGAAATGAAAAACTGTTTTTT. This encodes CASSLGFPGGGNEKLFF. Using reference TRBV11-3 and TRBJ1-4 for the parts outside the CDR3, the full variable domain is EAGVVQSPRYKIIEKKQPVAFWCNPISGHNTLYWYLQNLGQGPELLIRYENEEAVDDSQLPKDRFSAERLKGVDSTLKIQPAELGDSAVYLCASSLGFPGGGNEKLFFGSGTQLSVL.

The gene calls are TRBV9 and TRBJ1-5; 7 positions agree with TRBD1. Trimming removed 3 bases from V and 9 bases from J; junction bases left unmatched: 15. The CDR3 is 16 residues long. CDR1 SGDLS and CDR2 YYNGEE come from the germline V gene. The DNA of the CDR3 is TGTGCCAGCAGCGCGGGAGGGGGCCCTGGGTCCTCGCCCCAGCATTTT. As protein: CASSAGGGPGSSPQHF.

This clone was recorded only once. V is TRBV6-5 and J is TRBJ1-3; 7 bases match TRBD1. This CDR3 comprises 16 residues. CDR1 is MNHEY and CDR2 is SVGAGI in the germline V gene. The ends lost 4 bases at V and 4 bases at J; junction bases unmatched: 10. The CDR3 region has the DNA TGTGCCAGCAGTTGGAACAGGGGTCTACAGGGAAACACCATATATTTT. Protein product: CASSWNRGLQGNTIYF.

The CDR3 protein is CAISESIAGGVYETQYF. CDR3 coding DNA: TGTGCCATCAGTGAGTCTATAGCGGGAGGAGTGTATGAGACCCAGTACTTC. The J gene is TRBJ2-5, the V gene TRBV10-3, with 10 bases aligning to TRBD2. Germline values: CDR1 ENHRY, CDR2 SYGVKD. The length of the CDR3 is 17 residues. V shed 0 bases and J 5 bases; nucleotides not matched to a gene: 9.

The rearrangement joins TRBV5-1 to TRBJ2-2, with 7 bases matching TRBD1. CDR1 and CDR2 (germline): SGHRS, YFSETQ. The CDR3 loop spans 16 amino acids. V shed 3 bases and J 3 bases; nucleotides not matched to a gene: 8. DNA for the CDR3: TGCGCCAGCAGCTCTCTTGGGGACAGTGACACCGGGGAGCTGTTTTTT. This encodes CASSSLGDSDTGELFF.

This chain joins TRBV10-2 and TRBJ1-3; no firm D call. The CDR3 consists of 17 residues. V lost 6 bases to trimming and J lost 0 bases, with 18 bases between them. Germline V lookup: CDR1 WSHSY, CDR2 SAAADI. CDR3 coding DNA: TGCGCCAGCAGGGAGCCCGGCAGCGCTAACTCTGGAAACACCATATATTTT. This gives the protein CASREPGSANSGNTIYF.

This rearrangement joins TRBV5-6 to TRBJ1-4; TRBD1 matches 8 bases. The CDR3 spans 14 residues. The germline gives CDR1 SGHDT, CDR2 YYEEEE. The junction had 7 bases not matched to a gene; V was cut back by 4 bases and J by 8 bases. The CDR3 region has the DNA TGTGCCAGCAGCGTGGACAGGGTTGAGGAAAAACTGTTTTTT. Translated: CASSVDRVEEKLFF.

The J gene is TRBJ2-7, the V gene TRBV5-1, with D tentatively TRBD1 (5 bases). Germline lookup yields CDR1 SGHRS and CDR2 YFSETQ. Trimming removed 2 bases from V and 0 bases from J, with 9 bases in between. The CDR3 has 14 amino acids. The CDR3 protein is CASSFTGDSYEQYF. DNA of the CDR3: TGCGCCAGCAGCTTTACAGGTGACTCCTACGAGCAGTACTTC.

This clone was detected only once. The V gene is TRBV7-8, the J gene TRBJ2-1; 8 bases are shared with TRBD1. Germline trimming cut 5 bases from V and 4 bases from J; bases unmatched to any gene: 16. The CDR3 sequence is 18 residues long. Germline V lookup: CDR1 SGHVS, CDR2 FQNEAQ. Written as DNA, the CDR3 is TGTGCCAGCAGCATTTCCGGCACAGGGGGACACTTTTACAATGAGCAGTTCTTC. This gives the protein CASSISGTGGHFYNEQFF.

The genes are TRBV6-5 and TRBJ2-7, with 10 bases aligning to TRBD1. CDR1 is MNHEY and CDR2 is SVGAGI in the germline V gene. The CDR3 extends over 16 amino acids. J was trimmed by 3 bases and V by 0 bases; bases with no gene match: 5. Here the CDR3 DNA reads TGTGCCAGCAGTTACTCGGGGACAGGGGCGCACTACGAGCAGTACTTC. Translation: CASSYSGTGAHYEQYF.

The CDR3: CASSLRTGVEKLFF. The CDR3 bases are TGTGCCAGCAGCTTAAGGACAGGGGTTGAAAAACTGTTTTTT. The chain is built from TRBV7-6 and TRBJ1-4, with 9 nucleotides matching TRBD1. Germline V gene sequence: CDR1 SGHVS, CDR2 FNYEAQ. The length of the CDR3 is 14 residues. Trimming cost V 2 bases and J 7 bases; bases outside gene matches: 2.